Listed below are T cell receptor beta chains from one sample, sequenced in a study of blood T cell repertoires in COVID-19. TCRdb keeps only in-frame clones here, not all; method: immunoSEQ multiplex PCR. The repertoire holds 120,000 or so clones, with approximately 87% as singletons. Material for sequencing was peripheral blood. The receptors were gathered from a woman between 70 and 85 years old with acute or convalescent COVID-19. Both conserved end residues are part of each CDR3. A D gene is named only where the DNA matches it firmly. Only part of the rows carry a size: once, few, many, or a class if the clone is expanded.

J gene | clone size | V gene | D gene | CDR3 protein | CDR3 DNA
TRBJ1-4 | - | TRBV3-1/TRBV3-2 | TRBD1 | CASSLSRTGGLTNEKLFF | TGTGCCAGCAGCCTTTCGAGGACAGGGGGCTTGACTAATGAAAAACTGTTTTTT
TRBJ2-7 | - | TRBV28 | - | CASSFPASTTYEQYF | TGTGCCAGCAGTTTTCCCGCTAGTACTACCTACGAGCAGTACTTC
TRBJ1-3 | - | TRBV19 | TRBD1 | CASSMDRESGNTIYF | TGTGCCAGTAGTATGGACAGGGAGTCTGGAAACACCATATATTTT
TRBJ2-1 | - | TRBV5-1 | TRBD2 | CASSLVGGAGRNEQFF | TGCGCCAGCAGCTTGGTGGGAGGGGCCGGACGCAATGAGCAGTTCTTC
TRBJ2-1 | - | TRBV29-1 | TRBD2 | CSVELAGGDEQFF | TGCAGCGTTGAGCTAGCGGGGGGGGATGAGCAGTTCTTC
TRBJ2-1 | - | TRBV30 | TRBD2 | CAWSVGLAGTNEQFF | TGTGCCTGGAGTGTCGGACTAGCGGGGACCAATGAGCAGTTCTTC
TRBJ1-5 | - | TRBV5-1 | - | CASSLAGQINQPQHF | TGCGCCAGCAGCTTAGCAGGACAGATTAATCAGCCCCAGCATTTT
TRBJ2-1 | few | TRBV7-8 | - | CASNLAASSYNEQFF | TGTGCCAGCAACCTGGCGGCCAGCTCCTACAATGAGCAGTTCTTC
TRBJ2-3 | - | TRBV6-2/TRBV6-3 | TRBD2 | CASSYSGLAGGPGTTDTQYF | TGTGCCAGCAGTTACTCGGGACTAGCGGGGGGACCTGGGACCACAGATACGCAGTATTTT
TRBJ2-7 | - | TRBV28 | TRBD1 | CATPTPPGRGHEQYF | TGTGCCACCCCCACCCCCCCTGGCAGGGGGCACGAGCAGTACTTC
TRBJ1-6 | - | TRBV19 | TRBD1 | CASSVSGTALKPLHF | TGTGCCAGTAGTGTCTCCGGGACAGCCCTCAAACCCCTCCACTTT
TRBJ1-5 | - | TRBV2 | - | CASGIGRGNQPQHF | TGTGCCAGCGGGATCGGCAGGGGCAATCAGCCCCAGCATTTT